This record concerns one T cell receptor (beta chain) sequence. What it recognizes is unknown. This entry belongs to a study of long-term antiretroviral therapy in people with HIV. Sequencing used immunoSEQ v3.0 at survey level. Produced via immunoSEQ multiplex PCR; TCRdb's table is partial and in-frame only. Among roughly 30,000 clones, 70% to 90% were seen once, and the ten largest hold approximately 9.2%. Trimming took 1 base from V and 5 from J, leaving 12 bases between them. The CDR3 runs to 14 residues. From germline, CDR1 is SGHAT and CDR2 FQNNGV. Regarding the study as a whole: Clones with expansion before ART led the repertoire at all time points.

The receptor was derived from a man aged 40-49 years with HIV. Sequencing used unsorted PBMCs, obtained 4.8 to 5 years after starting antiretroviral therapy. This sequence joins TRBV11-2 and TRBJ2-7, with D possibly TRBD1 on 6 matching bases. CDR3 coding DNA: TGTGCCAGCAGCTTAGGGGCAGGGGTGAACGAGCAGTACTTC. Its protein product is CASSLGAGVNEQYF.